This TCR beta chain was sequenced for a study of response to subunit inactivated influenza vaccine. Study-wide results and caveats: The study's authors posited that every seasonal influenza vaccination enlists few new T cells.

This clonotype occurred a few times. Its antigen remains unknown. The junction differs from germline at one of its ends, possibly a read error. TCRdb fed the RT-PCR reads into MiXCR, producing one record per CDR3 protein. The table has more than 700,000 distinct CDR3 sequences, less than 25% seen once; the top ten hold 10% to 13%. This TCR was sampled from a man aged 45-65 years who received an inactivated influenza vaccine. This specimen was PBMCs from blood, taken more than 4 days after vaccination.

CDR3 sequence: CSAEAGFRGDEQFF. DNA of the CDR3: TGCAGCGCTGAAGCAGGATTTAGGGGGGATGAGCAGTTCTTC. This chain connects TRBV29-1 to TRBJ2-1, with D perhaps assigned TRBD1 or TRBD2 (6 bases each). The CDR3 has 14 amino acids. Germline values: CDR1 SQVTM, CDR2 ANQGSEA.